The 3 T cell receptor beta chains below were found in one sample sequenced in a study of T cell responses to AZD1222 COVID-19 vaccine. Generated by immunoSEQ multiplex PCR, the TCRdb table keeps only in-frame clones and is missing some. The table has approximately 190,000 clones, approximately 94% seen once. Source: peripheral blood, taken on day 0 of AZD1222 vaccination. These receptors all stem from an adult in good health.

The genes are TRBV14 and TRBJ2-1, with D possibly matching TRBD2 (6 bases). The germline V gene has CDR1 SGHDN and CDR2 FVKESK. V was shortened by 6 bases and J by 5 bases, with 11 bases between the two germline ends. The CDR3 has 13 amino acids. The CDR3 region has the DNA TGTGCCAGCAGGCGGGACTCGAACAATGAGCAGTTCTTC. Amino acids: CASRRDSNNEQFF. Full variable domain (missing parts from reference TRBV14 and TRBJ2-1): EAGVTQFPSHSVIEKGQTVTLRCDPISGHDNLYWYRRVMGKEIKFLLHFVKESKQDESGMPNNRFLAERTGGTYSTLKVQPAELEDSGVYFCASRRDSNNEQFFGPGTRLTVL.

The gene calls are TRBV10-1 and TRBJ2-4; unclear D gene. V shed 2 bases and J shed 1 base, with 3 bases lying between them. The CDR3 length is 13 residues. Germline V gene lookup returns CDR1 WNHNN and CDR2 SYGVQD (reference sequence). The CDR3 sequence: CASSERAKNIQYF. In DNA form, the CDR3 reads TGCGCCAGCAGTGAGCGGGCCAAAAACATTCAGTACTTC.

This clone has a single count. The CDR3 DNA sequence: TGTGCCAGTAGTACGCGTTTGGGGGCGGGTGGCTACACCTTC. This codes for CASSTRLGAGGYTF. The V and J genes are TRBV19 and TRBJ1-2; possibly TRBD1 for D (6 bases). V dropped 4 bases and J dropped 7 bases, with 16 bases sitting between them. This CDR3 has 14 amino acids. The germline CDR1 and CDR2 sequences are LNHDA and SQIVND (reference sequence). Full variable domain (remainder filled in from reference TRBV19 and TRBJ1-2): DGGITQSPKYLFRKEGQNVTLSCEQNLNHDAMYWYRQDPGQGLRLIYYSQIVNDFQKGDIAEGYSVSREKKESFPLTVTSAQKNPTAFYLCASSTRLGAGGYTFGSGTRLTVV.